This T cell receptor beta chain originates from a study of blood T cell repertoires in COVID-19. The CDR3 is 14 amino acids. The V gene's germline CDR1 is SGDLS and CDR2 YYNGEE. Trimming pared 3 bases from V and 5 bases from J, leaving 12 bases between. Sequencing was performed with immunoSEQ multiplex PCR; in TCRdb, only in-frame clones are kept and a portion is missing. Among about 150,000 clones listed, about 90% were seen once. V gene TRBV9 combines with J gene TRBJ1-5; D not resolved. The source material was peripheral blood. The sequence derives from a man between 50 and 59 years old with acute or convalescent COVID-19. This CDR3 reads CASSAGLTYQPQHF. CDR3 nucleotide sequence: TGTGCCAGCAGCGCCGGTCTCACCTATCAGCCCCAGCATTTT. The variable domain in full, with the rest retrieved from reference TRBV9 and TRBJ1-5, is DSGVTQTPKHLITATGQRVTLRCSPRSGDLSVYWYQQSLDQGLQFLIQYYNGEERAKGNILERFSAQQFPDLHSELNLSSLELGDSALYFCASSAGLTYQPQHFGDGTRLSIL.